Listed here are 26 T cell receptor beta chains from one sample, sequenced in a study of T cells in Graves' hyperthyroidism and ophthalmopathy. Researchers took RNA transcripts and amplified the TCR beta CDR3 regions from them. A set of HTBI primers served as the primers for a first-round RT-PCR of the TCR CDR3. One entry per CDR3 protein results from TCRdb running MiXCR on the multiplex PCR reads. The repertoire holds 130,000 or so distinct CDR3 sequences, with over 20% as singletons. The specimen was blood. The origin of the receptors is a woman in her fifties or sixties with Graves' hyperthyroidism that later progressed to Graves' ophthalmopathy.

This clonotype was observed a few times. The chain recombines TRBV28 with TRBJ2-1, with 10 bases identical to TRBD2. The germline V gene encodes CDR1 MDHEN and CDR2 SYDVKM. The ends lost 6 bases at V and 6 bases at J; junction bases unmatched: 5. The CDR3 runs 14 residues. The chain's CDR3 is CASSLLAGLNEQFF. In nucleotides, the CDR3 is TGTGCCAGCAGCTTACTAGCGGGACTCAATGAGCAGTTCTTC.

The table lists this clonotype with many counts. This sequence joins TRBV30 and TRBJ2-3; D is possibly TRBD2 (6 bases). Trimming pared 0 bases from V and 2 bases from J, leaving 12 bases between. Germline V gene lookup returns CDR1 GTSNPN and CDR2 SVGIG (reference sequence). The CDR3 loop spans 15 amino acids. CDR3 in amino acids: CAWSVHWTNTDTQYF. The CDR3 DNA reads as TGTGCCTGGAGTGTACACTGGACTAACACAGATACGCAGTATTTT.

This clonotype appeared a few times. A read error is possible here, since a much larger clone lies one base away. The chain carries TRBV7-3 and TRBJ2-1; 8 bases fit TRBD2. CDR3 length: 15 residues. Trimming cost V 5 bases and J 8 bases; bases outside gene matches: 11. From germline, CDR1 is SGHTA and CDR2 FQGTGA. Here the CDR3 reads CASSRASGPEYEQFF. The CDR3 DNA reads as TGTGCCAGCAGCCGGGCTAGCGGGCCAGAGTATGAGCAGTTCTTC. The full variable domain, its missing parts supplied by reference TRBV7-3 and TRBJ2-1, is GAGVSQTPSNKVTEKGKYVELRCDPISGHTALYWYRQSLGQGPEFLIYFQGTGAADDSGLPNDRFFAVRPEGSVSTLKIQRTERGDSAVYLCASSRASGPEYEQFFGPGTRLTVL.

The V and J genes are TRBV15 and TRBJ2-7; 9 bases map to TRBD1. The J segment lost 3 bases and the V segment lost 8 bases, leaving 11 bases of the junction unmatched. The germline CDR1 and CDR2 sequences are LNHNV and YYDKDF (reference sequence). This CDR3 is 15 amino acids long. This CDR3 reads CATALDRGGNYEQYF. The DNA of the CDR3 is TGTGCCACCGCCCTAGACAGGGGGGGTAACTACGAGCAGTACTTC.

J is TRBJ1-6 and V is TRBV27; 11 bases align to TRBD1. V trimming: 6 bases; J trimming: 8 bases; junction bases outside the gene matches: 6. The CDR3 runs to 15 residues. Germline-derived CDR1 and CDR2 are MNHEY and SMNVEV (reference sequence). The CDR3 DNA sequence: TGTGCCAGCAGCGGGACAGGGGGGGTATATTCACCCCTCCACTTT. Protein product: CASSGTGGVYSPLHF.

This clonotype has ten or more counts. V gene TRBV20-1 combines with J gene TRBJ1-2; no clear D. The V end lost 0 bases, the J end lost 2 bases, and 13 bases lay between the germline ends. CDR3 length: 15 residues. Germline-derived CDR1 and CDR2 are DFQATT and SNEGSKA (reference sequence). The chain's CDR3 is CSARDPSTLNYGYTF. CDR3 nucleotide sequence: TGCAGTGCTAGAGATCCTTCGACATTGAACTATGGCTACACCTTC.

The chain couples TRBV12-3 or TRBV12-4 to TRBJ2-1; D remains ambiguous. V gave up 2 bases and J gave up 9 bases, with 11 bases separating them. This CDR3 is 13 amino acids long. CDR3 nucleotide sequence: TGTGCCAGCAGTTTATCGGCGTCGGCTGAGCAGTTCTTC. This codes for CASSLSASAEQFF.

This clonotype has ten or more counts. This chain links TRBV6-1 with TRBJ2-7; no clear D gene. Germline V gene data show CDR1 as MNHNS and CDR2 as SASEGT. The CDR3 runs to 17 residues. V was shortened by 5 bases and J by 2 bases, with 22 bases between the two germline ends. CDR3 sequence (DNA): TGTGCCAGCAGTATCTCCGGATCGCCCCCCCTTGCCTACGAGCAGTACTTC. It codes for CASSISGSPPLAYEQYF.

This clonotype has just a few counts. This chain links TRBV10-2 with TRBJ2-1, with D possibly being TRBD2 (5 bases). V was clipped by 6 bases and J by 3 bases, with 12 bases between them. Germline CDR1 and CDR2: WSHSY and SAAADI. The CDR3 contains 14 residues. The CDR3 region has the DNA TGCGCCAGCAGCACTGGACTCAACTACAATGAGCAGTTCTTC. Encoded protein: CASSTGLNYNEQFF.

This clonotype was counted a few times. The V and J genes are TRBV5-1 and TRBJ2-1, with 8 bases that match TRBD2. The CDR3 is 15 residues long. With V trimmed by 4 bases and J by 2 bases, 5 bases remained unmatched. In germline, CDR1 is SGHRS, CDR2 YFSETQ. The CDR3 spells CASSVSGNPYNEQFF. CDR3 nucleotide sequence: TGCGCCAGCAGCGTTAGCGGGAATCCCTACAATGAGCAGTTCTTC.

This clonotype was detected a few times. The V gene is TRBV20-1, the J gene TRBJ1-6; D is undetermined. Between the trimmed V and J ends, which lost 5 bases and 0 bases, there was a span of 14 bases. The germline gives CDR1 DFQATT, CDR2 SNEGSKA (reference sequence). The CDR3 is 16 residues long. Written as DNA, the CDR3 is TGCAGTGCTCCCCGAGCAGCCAGCTCCTATAATTCACCCCTCCACTTT. Its translation is CSAPRAASSYNSPLHF.

The chain uses TRBV12-3 or TRBV12-4 and TRBJ1-1; 11 bases are a match to TRBD1. This CDR3 comprises 16 residues. V gave up 7 bases and J gave up 6 bases; unmatched junction bases: 13. The CDR3 here is CASTGPGQGVLAEAFF. CDR3 DNA sequence: TGTGCCAGCACTGGGCCGGGACAGGGGGTGTTGGCTGAAGCTTTCTTT.

The gene calls are TRBV2 and TRBJ1-1; D unclear. Germline V CDR1 and CDR2: SNHLY, FYNNEI. V was cut by 1 base and J by 10 bases, with 13 bases left in between. CDR3 length equals 13 residues. Written as DNA, the CDR3 is TGTGCCAGCAGTGAAGATGGTGGCAGTCGAGCTTTCTTT. It yields the protein CASSEDGGSRAFF.

On this clonotype itself: A much more abundant neighbour one base away suggests this may be a read error. The V call is TRBV10-3, the J call TRBJ2-2; D is undetermined. Germline assignment: CDR1 ENHRY and CDR2 SYGVKD. Trimming stripped 10 bases from V and 0 bases from J, with 3 bases between. The CDR3 is 11 amino acids. The CDR3 here is CATANTGELFF. The DNA of the CDR3 is TGTGCCACCGCGAACACCGGGGAGCTGTTTTTT.

This clonotype was counted ten times or more. V is TRBV7-9 and J is TRBJ2-7; 10 nucleotides align to TRBD2. Germline-derived CDR1 and CDR2 are SEHNR and FQNEAQ (reference sequence). V lost 4 bases, J lost 7 bases, and 7 bases stayed unmatched. CDR3 length: 14 residues. For the CDR3, the DNA is TGTGCCAGCAGCTCCAGCGGGAGGGCCGGGGAGCAGTACTTC. Protein product: CASSSSGRAGEQYF. Based on the CDR3 plus reference TRBV7-9 and TRBJ2-7, the full variable domain is DTGVSQNPRHKITKRGQNVTFRCDPISEHNRLYWYRQTLGQGPEFLTYFQNEAQLEKSRLLSDRFSAERPKGSFSTLEIQRTEQGDSAMYLCASSSSGRAGEQYFGPGTRLTVT.

This clonotype was counted a few times. The V gene is TRBV10-1, the J gene TRBJ2-1; a weak D match, TRBD2 (5 bases). The CDR3 has 14 amino acids. Per germline, CDR1 WNHNN and CDR2 SYGVQD (reference sequence). V lost 8 bases and J lost 4, with 15 bases in between. Written as DNA, the CDR3 is TGCGCCAGCCCGGCTAGCAGTGATTACAATGAGCAGTTCTTC. This sequence encodes CASPASSDYNEQFF.

In its sample, this clonotype was seen many times. The chain couples TRBV5-1 to TRBJ2-7; 9 bases agree with TRBD1. Germline values: CDR1 SGHRS, CDR2 YFSETQ. The ends lost 0 bases at V and 6 bases at J; junction bases unmatched: 4. There are 14 residues in the CDR3. CDR3 sequence reads: CASSLGDRVAEQYF. The CDR3 nucleotides are TGCGCCAGCAGCTTGGGGGACAGGGTTGCCGAGCAGTACTTC. Full variable domain (rest looked up from reference TRBV5-1 and TRBJ2-7): KAGVTQTPRYLIKTRGQQVTLSCSPISGHRSVSWYQQTPGQGLQFLFEYFSETQRNKGNFPGRFSGRQFSNSRSEMNVSTLELGDSALYLCASSLGDRVAEQYFGPGTRLTVT.

The chain uses TRBV11-2 and TRBJ1-1, with 7 bases fitting TRBD1. V lost 7 bases, J lost 1 base, and 6 bases stayed unmatched. CDR3 length: 14 residues. From germline, CDR1 is SGHAT and CDR2 FQNNGV. The DNA for the CDR3 is TGTGCCAGCAACCAACGACAGGGGAACACTGAAGCTTTCTTT. It is translated as CASNQRQGNTEAFF.

This clonotype was found many times. For the CDR3, the DNA is TGTGCCAGCAGCCACAGGGGGGACAGGGGCTACGAGCAGTACTTC. This codes for CASSHRGDRGYEQYF. The V call is TRBV12-3 or TRBV12-4, the J call TRBJ2-7; TRBD1 matches at 10 bases. CDR3 size: 15 residues. V lost 6 bases, J lost 3 bases, and 8 bases stayed unmatched.

This clonotype was counted ten times or more. The chain recombines TRBV20-1 with TRBJ2-1; 9 bases are shared with TRBD2. V dropped 1 base and J dropped 2; count of bases not matched to a gene: 0. The CDR3 has 14 residues. The V gene's germline CDR1 is DFQATT and CDR2 SNEGSKA (reference sequence). The CDR3 region has the DNA TGCAGTGCTAGAGGCGGGAGGGCCTACAATGAGCAGTTCTTC. Protein: CSARGGRAYNEQFF.

This clonotype was seen a few times. The rearrangement joins TRBV7-8 to TRBJ1-3; D not certain. Trimming stripped 1 base from V and 3 bases from J, with 10 bases between. The length of the CDR3 is 15 residues. From germline, CDR1 is SGHVS and CDR2 FQNEAQ. This CDR3 reads CASSLVPGVGNTIYF. The CDR3 coding sequence is TGTGCCAGCAGCTTAGTCCCCGGGGTTGGAAACACCATATATTTT. Full variable domain (outside the CDR3, taken from reference TRBV7-8 and TRBJ1-3): GAGVSQSPRYKVAKRGQDVALRCDPISGHVSLFWYQQALGQGPEFLTYFQNEAQLDKSGLPSDRFFAERPEGSVSTLKIQRTQQEDSAVYLCASSLVPGVGNTIYFGEGSWLTVV.

In its sample, this clonotype was seen many times. The chain joins TRBV28 to TRBJ2-7; no definite D call. CDR1 is MDHEN and CDR2 is SYDVKM in the germline V gene. The V end lost 6 bases, the J end lost 0 bases, and 18 bases lay between the germline ends. The CDR3 is made up of 16 amino acids. DNA of the CDR3: TGTGCCAGCAGGCCTCTAAAGGTTTTTGGCTCCTACGAGCAGTACTTC. The encoded protein is CASRPLKVFGSYEQYF.

About this clonotype: It may be a read error: a sequence one base away is much more abundant. This rearrangement joins TRBV28 to TRBJ2-4; D is perhaps TRBD2 (7 bases). This CDR3 has 16 amino acids. The V gene's germline CDR1 is MDHEN and CDR2 SYDVKM. The CDR3: CAISGEGVGAKNIQYF. CDR3 nucleotide sequence: TGTGCCATCAGTGGGGAGGGGGTTGGAGCCAAAAACATTCAGTACTTC.

V is TRBV6-5 and J is TRBJ1-1; the match to TRBD1 covers 9 bases. V was clipped by 0 bases and J by 1 base; unmatched bases: 3. The germline V gene encodes CDR1 MNHEY and CDR2 SVGAGI. This CDR3 has 16 residues. The CDR3 is CASSYSRQGGNTEAFF. The DNA for the CDR3 is TGTGCCAGCAGTTACTCGAGACAGGGGGGGAACACTGAAGCTTTCTTT.

This chain uses TRBV12-3 or TRBV12-4 with TRBJ1-6; 7 nucleotides agree with TRBD1. Trimming took 4 bases from V and 7 from J; bases not matched to a gene: 4. The CDR3 extends over 14 amino acids. This chain's CDR3 is CASSYRDRNSPLHF. In DNA form, the CDR3 reads TGTGCCAGCAGTTACCGGGACAGAAATTCACCCCTCCACTTT.

This clonotype was detected only once. The rearrangement links TRBV20-1 to TRBJ2-5, with TRBD2 identical over 12 bases. In germline, CDR1 is DFQATT, CDR2 SNEGSKA (reference sequence). Trimming took 3 bases from V and 4 from J; bases not matched to a gene: 6. The CDR3 has 15 amino acids. The CDR3 nucleotides read TGCAGTGCTAGGACTAGCGGGAGTATCAGAGAGACCCAGTACTTC. Translating it yields CSARTSGSIRETQYF.